This T cell receptor (beta chain) appears in the sequencing data of a study of Ad26.COV2.S vaccination and SARS-CoV-2 variants. The treatment denotes: some 19 received Ad26.COV2.S at low or high dose, single or two shots; about 5 received placebo; per-sample allocation not given. At day 63 after the first vaccine or placebo injection, samples were drawn. Germline V gene data show CDR1 as MGHDK and CDR2 as SYGVNS. The V end was cut by 0 bases, the J end by 7 bases, with 9 bases between. The length of the CDR3 is 13 residues. Assay used: immunoSEQ multiplex PCR; TCRdb lists only in-frame clones, some missing. The sample holds roughly 500,000 clones, roughly 87% seen once.

The V gene is TRBV25-1, the J gene TRBJ1-2; D remains ambiguous. The sample consisted of peripheral blood, taken in a trial of Ad26.COV2.S vaccine versus placebo. The sequence derives from a person between 18 and 65 years old who received the Ad26.COV2.S COVID-19 vaccine or a placebo. The CDR3 DNA sequence: TGTGCCAGCAGTGAATACGCCGTCAGTGGCTACACCTTC. The encoded protein is CASSEYAVSGYTF.